This T cell receptor beta chain emerged from a study of Graves' ophthalmopathy and Graves' hyperthyroidism (dated by TCRdb to the late 2010s). About the full investigation: Peripheral blood was collected before any treatment was given, at the time of initial diagnosis. To tell Graves' ophthalmopathy apart from Graves' hyperthyroidism, and to predict which patients would progress to ophthalmopathy, the study relied on TCR beta repertoire signatures. To explore V-J signatures that separate ophthalmopathy from hyperthyroidism, a discovery set of about a hundred patients was enrolled, consisting of under 50 with ophthalmopathy and about 60 with stable hyperthyroidism. After sampling, hyperthyroidism patients received methimazole starting at 30 mg daily, and ophthalmopathy patients received high-dose intravenous methylprednisolone. For independent validation, a separate cohort was made up of around 18 hyperthyroidism patients plus 17 patients who later progressed from hyperthyroidism to ophthalmopathy. In several hyperthyroidism patients, the T-cell repertoires found in thyroid tissue were compared with those found in blood. In total, approximately 130 blood samples were TCR-sequenced: fewer than 50 ophthalmopathy, 80 or so hyperthyroidism and some 17 hyperthyroidism-to-ophthalmopathy patients. Summary of the overall study and its limitations: Most of the expanded thyroid clonotypes with a frequency above 0.001 were also detected in blood, and it was suggested that the thyroid immune response may be reflected by blood repertoires. No statistical method was used to set the sample size in advance, and the investigators knew which group each participant was assigned to. In cross-validation, the 13-signature model distinguished ophthalmopathy from stable hyperthyroidism with 85% to 90% sensitivity and 81% to 83% specificity, and in the test set the corresponding values were approximately 80% and 68%. In validation, the model predicted ophthalmopathy progression with about 71% sensitivity and roughly 72% specificity; 12 predicted patients were CT-confirmed with GO in a median of approximately six months.

For repertoire sequencing, TCR beta CDR3 regions were amplified from RNA transcripts. The first round was an RT-PCR using HTBI primers with the Qiagen OneStep RT-PCR kit, and this first round was followed by a second-round multiplex PCR, then size selection and purification. The libraries underwent paired-end sequencing with 100 bp reads on an Illumina HiSeq2000. Processing in the source paper ran as follows. Reads were processed with SOAPnuke, discarding reads with adapters, uncalled bases, mean Phred below 15, or no exact constant-primer or identifier match. COPE v1.2.5 was used to merge the high-quality paired reads. Each unique nucleotide sequence was defined as a clonotype, and clonotypes were aligned to IMGT TRB V, D and J references with MiTCR v1.1. Only V-J combinations with frequency above 0.0001 were analysed, covering around 99% of repertoires. A TCR clonal expansion and chaos score per V-J combination was defined as the ratio of F50 clonal expansion to chaos observed in the TCRdist matrix. Welch's t-statistics and random forest were used to reduce the features to about 12 V-J combinations, which were then used as input to a naive Bayes classifier. Thyroid-blood repertoire similarity was quantified with the Morisita-Horn index. Starting from the raw public reads, TCRdb applied fastp trimming at Q25, assembled clones with MiXCR and retained in-frame beta chains. Under each unique CDR3 protein, matching rows form one entry showing the most common genes and DNA. TCRdb, not the original authors, processed these V and J calls. Here the sample has 650,000 to 900,000 distinct CDR3 sequences; 35% to 50% occur a single time. Less than 55% of the sample belongs to the ten largest clones.

The ophthalmopathy patients had moderately to severely active disease, with a Clinical Activity Score of 3 or higher, a NOSPECS grade of 4 or higher, and a disease duration of less than 3 months. Patients with other autoimmune diseases, uncontrolled infections, pregnancy or lactation were excluded. Diagnosis relied on clinical symptoms, serum thyroxine, TRAb, thyroid ultrasound and orbital computed tomography. Ficoll-Paque density gradient centrifugation was used to isolate PBMCs from 9.5 to 10 ml of fresh peripheral blood. Trizol reagent was used to extract the total RNA, and its quality was then checked on an Agilent 2100 Bioanalyzer. Reading from cysteine to phenylalanine, the CDR3 counts 14 amino acids. Just the 42-base CDR3 DNA is kept, in frame starting at base 1. The germline V gene encodes CDR1 LNHDA and CDR2 SQIVND (reference sequence). The V end loses 7 bases and the J end loses 7 bases, and a stretch of 17 bases separates them.

Notes on this clonotype: What antigen it recognizes has not been identified. Base qualities are not recorded, but no much larger clone differs from it by a single base.

The V and J segments used are TRBV19 and TRBJ1-5; the D region possibly corresponds to TRBD1 (5 bases align). The receptor was isolated from an adult man with Graves' ophthalmopathy. The specimen sequenced was peripheral blood. The bases are TGTGCCAGTAAGAGGAGGGGTTATGGGCAGCCCCAGCATTTT. Translation gives CASKRRGYGQPQHF.